This T cell receptor (beta chain) came from a study of post-analysis software for immune sequencing data. Overall study findings and caveats: Patients carried five TRBV segments more frequently than controls did, and TRBV5-6, TRBV5-1 and TRBV20-1 were among them.

Every TCR beta cDNA library bore unique molecular identifiers. Each CDR3 protein gets one entry after TCRdb re-called the PCR reads with MiXCR. The repertoire includes about 820,000 distinct CDR3 sequences, under 70% of them detected once, and around 4.5% sits in the top ten. As regards this clonotype: Its antigen is as yet unknown.

The CDR3 covers 15 residues. V gave up 2 bases and J gave up 0 bases, with 8 bases separating them. Germline-derived CDR1 and CDR2 are WSHSY and SAAADI. Sequenced: blood. This receptor was identified in a girl aged 10-17 years with multiple sclerosis. This chain connects TRBV10-2 to TRBJ2-1; D is unresolved. The CDR3: CASSEPAVSYNEQFF. CDR3 DNA: TGCGCCAGCAGTGAGCCTGCCGTCTCCTACAATGAGCAGTTCTTC.